These 9 T cell receptor beta chains were all obtained from the same sample, sequenced in a study of blood T cell repertoires in COVID-19. The protocol was immunoSEQ multiplex PCR, while the TCRdb copy is restricted to in-frame clones and leaves out a portion. Among roughly 68,000 clones listed, more than 70% were seen once. Material for sequencing was PBMCs or T cells enriched from blood (not recorded which). All receptors come from a woman aged 40-49 years who had recovered from COVID-19.

This clone appeared once. The chain couples TRBV5-6 to TRBJ2-5, with 7 bases identical to TRBD2. The length of the CDR3 is 14 residues. V gave up 2 bases and J gave up 4 bases; unmatched junction bases: 5. The germline CDR1 and CDR2 sequences are SGHDT and YYEEEE. The CDR3 loop is CASSLWRGGETQYF. The DNA of the CDR3 is TGTGCCAGCAGCTTATGGCGCGGGGGAGAGACCCAGTACTTC.

The V gene is TRBV5-1, the J gene TRBJ2-1; TRBD2 is a possible D gene (7 bases). CDR1 is SGHRS and CDR2 is YFSETQ in the germline V gene. The CDR3 has 14 residues. V was shortened by 2 bases and J by 7 bases, with 13 bases between the two germline ends. The CDR3 DNA follows: TGCGCCAGCAGCTTCGGGGGGCCCAGAAATGAGCAGTTCTTC. Translating gives CASSFGGPRNEQFF.

The CDR3 spells CASSDRAKSYEQYF. DNA for the CDR3: TGTGCCAGCAGTGACAGGGCCAAATCCTACGAGCAGTACTTC. V usage is TRBV25-1 and J usage is TRBJ2-7, with D possibly matching TRBD1 (5 bases). The CDR3 extends over 14 amino acids. Germline V gene data show CDR1 as MGHDK and CDR2 as SYGVNS. Trimming removed 3 bases at V and 1 base at J, with 10 bases between.

This chain links TRBV10-3 with TRBJ2-7; 7 nucleotides match TRBD1. V was clipped by 6 bases and J by 4 bases; unmatched bases: 3. In germline, CDR1 is ENHRY, CDR2 SYGVKD. There are 12 residues in the CDR3. The CDR3 region is CAISRQGYEQYF. The CDR3 region has the DNA TGTGCCATCAGCCGACAGGGTTACGAGCAGTACTTC.

V and J are TRBV13 and TRBJ2-1; a weak D match, TRBD2 (5 bases). Germline values: CDR1 PRHDT, CDR2 FYEKMQ (reference sequence). Trimming left V 3 bases short and J 7 bases short, with 22 bases between. The CDR3 runs 17 residues. The CDR3 sequence is CASSLDGRAKIRNEQFF. The CDR3 DNA reads TGTGCCAGCAGCTTGGATGGGCGGGCGAAAATCCGGAATGAGCAGTTCTTC.

The chain combines TRBV10-3 with TRBJ1-2; 10 nucleotides line up with TRBD1. The CDR3 is made up of 16 amino acids. After removal of 6 bases from V and 2 bases from J, the junction contained 9 bases not matched to a gene. Germline assignment: CDR1 ENHRY and CDR2 SYGVKD. Written as DNA, the CDR3 is TGTGCCATCAGGACGACAGGGGGCAAGGGCAACTATGGCTACACCTTC. This codes for CAIRTTGGKGNYGYTF.

The chain is built from TRBV29-1 and TRBJ2-1; TRBD1 aligns across 7 bases. Germline assignment: CDR1 SQVTM and CDR2 ANQGSEA. The CDR3 loop spans 13 amino acids. V gave up 4 bases and J gave up 5 bases; unmatched junction bases: 5. CDR3 region: CSVATGLNNEQFF. In DNA, the CDR3 is TGCAGCGTTGCGACAGGGCTGAACAATGAGCAGTTCTTC.

The J gene is TRBJ1-2, the V gene TRBV7-5; the D call in the table, TRBD1, was not verified against the DNA. TRBV7-5 corresponds to a pseudogene. CDR3 length equals 13 residues. DNA for the CDR3: TGTGCCAGAAGCTTTTGGGCAGGTCTAAGCTACACCTTC. It codes for CARSFWAGLSYTF.

This chain connects TRBV6-5 to TRBJ1-1, with 7 positions matching TRBD1. In germline, CDR1 is MNHEY, CDR2 SVGAGI. Unmatched junction bases numbered 16, after V lost 5 bases and J lost 10 bases. The CDR3 covers 15 residues. The CDR3, as DNA: TGTGCCAGCAGTACACAAACACGACAGGGAGGATCAGCTTTCTTT. Amino acid sequence: CASSTQTRQGGSAFF.